This TCR beta chain was profiled in a study of blood T cell repertoires in COVID-19 (TCRdb year 2020). Background for the entire study: Samples covering the acute and convalescent phases of COVID-19 were provided by collaborators in the United States, Italy and Spain. Subjects who had been exposed to COVID-19, were actively infected with it, or had recovered from it provided the deeply sampled blood TCRbeta repertoires that made up the dataset. Samples came from the ongoing ImmuneRACE study (first 160 participants) plus 1,254 subjects from 6 global collaborators. Where available, HLA class I and class II types were taken from metadata supplied by the sample provider and were not determined by assay-based typing. The repertoires were released in a freely available public database meant as a resource for research on the immune response to SARS-CoV-2. The material from the prospective study consisted of cDNA or gDNA derived from T cells, B-cell-depleted T cells, or PBMCs. Nearly every sample came with metadata listing a de-identified subject ID, COVID-19 status, age in years and sex. What the research found in general, with its limitations: Clinical and demographic metadata were provided uncurated, with the amount varying by source and participant.

Participants in the prospective study were aged about 18 to 89 years, lived in 20 to 25 United States geographic areas, and enrolled through a virtual design. In the prospective study, cohorts were assigned on the basis of participant-reported clinical history obtained from a screening survey and a study questionnaire. Recovered participants in ImmuneRACE Cohort 3 were defined as having two consecutive negative NP/OP PCR tests, clearance from a healthcare professional, or resolution of symptoms. In the prospective study, mobile phlebotomists collected whole blood, serum and a nasopharyngeal or oropharyngeal swab from each participant. Participants in the prospective study had the option to provide additional blood draws and questionnaires over a roughly two-month period. Before DNA extraction, prospective study blood samples were shipped either frozen or at room temperature. TCRbeta CDR3 regions were amplified from genomic DNA by means of the immunoSEQ Assay, a bias-controlled multiplex PCR. In the source study's methods: The number of nucleated cells in each sample was estimated from the amplification of reference gene primers within the assay. Sequence reads were collapsed and filtered to measure the absolute abundance of every unique TCRbeta CDR3 rearrangement. For each sample, productive Simpson clonality was calculated by taking the square root of Simpson's diversity index across productive rearrangements. TCRdb's version of the immuneACCESS table is confined to in-frame rearrangements and falls short of the full clone set. An unresolved V gene accounts for under half of the shortfall where checked; the remainder is of unknown origin. V and J calls and clone size are as listed in that table; D and trimming were resolved from the DNA. The sample table records some 320,000 clones; about nine tenths of these occur just once. Around 2.5% of the sample comes from the top ten.

CDR1 and CDR2, per the germline V gene, are SGHDT and YYEEEE. From the cysteine up to the phenylalanine, the CDR3 has a length of 15 residues. CDR3 DNA is the only sequence kept; it has 45 bases, read in frame from the first base. V loses 4 bases at its end and J loses 7 bases; junction bases beyond the gene matches: 8. As concerns this clone: Its antigen is still unknown. No much larger clonotype is one base removed from it; base qualities were not supplied.

This TCR was sampled from a man in his sixties who had recovered from COVID-19. The sequenced sample was PBMCs or T cells enriched from blood (not recorded which). This chain joins TRBV5-6 to TRBJ2-1; the junction holds 10 bases that match TRBD2. The nucleotide sequence is TGTGCCAGCAGCCCAAGGACTAGCGGAATAAATGAGCAGTTCTTC. Its translation reads: CASSPRTSGINEQFF.